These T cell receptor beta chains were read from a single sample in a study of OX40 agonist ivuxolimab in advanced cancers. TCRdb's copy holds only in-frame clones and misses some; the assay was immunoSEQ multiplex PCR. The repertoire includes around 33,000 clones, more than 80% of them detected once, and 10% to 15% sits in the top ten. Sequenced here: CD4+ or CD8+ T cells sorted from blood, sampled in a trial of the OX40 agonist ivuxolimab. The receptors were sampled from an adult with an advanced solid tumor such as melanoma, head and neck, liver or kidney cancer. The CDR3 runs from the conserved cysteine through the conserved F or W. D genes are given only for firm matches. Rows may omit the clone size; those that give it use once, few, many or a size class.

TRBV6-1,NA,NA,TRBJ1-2,CASMPPPGYGYTF,TGTGCCAGCATGCCCCCCCCCGGATATGGCTACACCTTC
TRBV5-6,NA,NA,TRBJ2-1,CASSRGGSYNEQFF,TGTGCCAGCAGCCGGGGCGGCAGCTACAATGAGCAGTTCTTC
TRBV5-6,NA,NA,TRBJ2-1,CASSLGAEISYNEQFF,TGTGCCAGCAGCTTGGGGGCGGAAATCTCCTACAATGAGCAGTTCTTC
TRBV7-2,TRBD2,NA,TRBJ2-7,CASSKTSGSYYEQYF,TGTGCCAGCAGCAAGACTAGCGGGAGTTACTACGAGCAGTACTTC
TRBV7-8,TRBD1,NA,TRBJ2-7,CASSLVTGQAEQYF,TGTGCCAGCAGCTTAGTGACGGGACAGGCCGAGCAGTACTTC
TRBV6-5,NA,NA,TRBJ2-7,CASSFTYEQYF,TGTGCCAGCAGTTTCACCTACGAGCAGTACTTC
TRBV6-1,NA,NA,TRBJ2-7,CASSEEGHLLSYEQYF,TGTGCCAGCAGTGAAGAAGGGCACCTCCTCTCCTACGAGCAGTACTTC
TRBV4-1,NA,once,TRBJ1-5,CASSQVDGPYNQPQHF,TGCGCCAGCAGCCAAGTTGATGGACCGTACAATCAGCCCCAGCATTTT
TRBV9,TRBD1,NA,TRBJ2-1,CASSPGTGFNEQFF,TGTGCCAGCAGCCCCGGGACAGGGTTCAATGAGCAGTTCTTC
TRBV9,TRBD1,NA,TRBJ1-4,CASSTARDGTGGNEKLFF,TGTGCCAGCAGCACAGCCCGTGATGGGACAGGGGGTAATGAAAAACTGTTTTTT
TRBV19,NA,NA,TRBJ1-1,CASSSRIASEAFF,TGTGCCAGTAGTTCGAGGATAGCTTCTGAAGCTTTCTTT
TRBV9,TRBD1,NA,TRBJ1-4,CASSSGQVATNEKLFF,TGTGCCAGCAGCTCCGGACAGGTGGCAACTAATGAAAAACTGTTTTTT
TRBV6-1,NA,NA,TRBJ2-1,CASSGRVLGEAHFYNEQFF,TGTGCCAGCAGTGGGCGGGTACTAGGGGAAGCTCATTTCTACAATGAGCAGTTCTTC
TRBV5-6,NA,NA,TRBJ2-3,CASSPRGDGADTQYF,TGTGCCAGCAGCCCCCGAGGGGATGGGGCAGATACGCAGTATTTT
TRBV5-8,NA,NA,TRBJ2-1,CASSLALDEQFF,TGTGCCAGCAGCTTGGCCCTAGATGAGCAGTTCTTC
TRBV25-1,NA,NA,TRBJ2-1,CASRLYNEQFF,TGTGCCAGCAGGCTATACAATGAGCAGTTCTTC
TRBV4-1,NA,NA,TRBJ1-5,CASSPTSRGWPQHF,TGCGCCAGCAGTCCTACATCGCGGGGTTGGCCCCAGCATTTT
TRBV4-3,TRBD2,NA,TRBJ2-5,CASSSGLADSYQETQYF,TGCGCCAGCAGCTCGGGACTAGCGGACTCGTACCAAGAGACCCAGTACTTC
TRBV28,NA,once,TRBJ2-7,CASKNRESYEQYF,TGTGCCAGCAAGAACAGGGAGTCCTACGAGCAGTACTTC
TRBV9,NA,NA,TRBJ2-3,CASSVDEYTQYF,TGTGCCAGCAGCGTAGACGAATATACGCAGTATTTT
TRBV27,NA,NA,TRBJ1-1,CASSPGTANTEAFF,TGTGCCAGCAGCCCCGGTACGGCGAACACTGAAGCTTTCTTT
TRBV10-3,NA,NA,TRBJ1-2,CAISEGPNYGYTF,TGTGCCATCAGTGAGGGTCCTAACTATGGCTACACCTTC
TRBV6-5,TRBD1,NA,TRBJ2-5,CASKKPGQSETQYF,TGTGCCAGCAAAAAACCGGGACAGTCAGAGACCCAGTACTTC
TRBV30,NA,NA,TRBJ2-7,CAWSVRWTWASSYEQYF,TGTGCCTGGAGTGTACGTTGGACATGGGCCAGCTCCTACGAGCAGTACTTC
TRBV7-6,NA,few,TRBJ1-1,CASSLGRGDDEAFF,TGTGCCAGCAGCTTAGGGCGGGGGGACGATGAAGCTTTCTTT
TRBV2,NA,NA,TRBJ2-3,CASSGVLATQGTDTQYF,TGTGCCAGCAGCGGGGTTCTAGCGACCCAAGGCACAGATACGCAGTATTTT
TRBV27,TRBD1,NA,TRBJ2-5,CASSLGQGLAETQYF,TGTGCCAGCAGTTTAGGACAGGGGCTTGCAGAGACCCAGTACTTC
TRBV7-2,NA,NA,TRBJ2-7,CASSLRMYEQYF,TGTGCCAGCAGCTTACGGATGTACGAGCAGTACTTC
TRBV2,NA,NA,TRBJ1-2,CASSEEGGALNYGYTF,TGTGCCAGCAGTGAAGAGGGCGGAGCGCTTAACTATGGCTACACCTTC
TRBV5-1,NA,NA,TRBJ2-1,CASSVRGDSYNEQFF,TGCGCCAGCAGCGTTAGGGGGGACTCCTACAATGAGCAGTTCTTC
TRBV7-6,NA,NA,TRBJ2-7,CASSLGSSPTNEQYF,TGTGCCAGCAGCTTAGGGTCCAGCCCTACCAACGAGCAGTACTTC
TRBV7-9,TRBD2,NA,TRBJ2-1,CASSFLAGGSNEQFF,TGTGCCAGCAGCTTTTTAGCGGGAGGATCGAATGAGCAGTTCTTC
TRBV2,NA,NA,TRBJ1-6,CASVFSPAYNSPLHF,TGTGCCAGCGTTTTCAGTCCGGCCTATAATTCACCCCTCCACTTT
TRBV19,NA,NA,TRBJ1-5,CASSIGDYSNQPQHF,TGTGCCAGTAGTATAGGAGATTATAGCAATCAGCCCCAGCATTTT
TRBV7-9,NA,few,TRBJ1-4,CASSSQANPDGLFF,TGTGCCAGCAGCTCCCAGGCGAACCCGGACGGACTGTTTTTT
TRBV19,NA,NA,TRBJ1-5,CASSIGGDYQPQHF,TGTGCCAGTAGTATAGGTGGGGACTATCAGCCCCAGCATTTT
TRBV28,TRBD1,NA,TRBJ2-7,CASSFRTGFSYEQYF,TGTGCCAGCAGTTTCCGGACAGGCTTCTCCTACGAGCAGTACTTC
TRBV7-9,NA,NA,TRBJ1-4,CASSTRTVYNEKLFF,TGTGCCAGCAGCACCCGGACAGTCTATAATGAAAAACTGTTTTTT
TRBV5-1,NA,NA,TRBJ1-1,CASSPPGTEAFF,TGCGCCAGCAGCCCCCCGGGCACTGAAGCTTTCTTT
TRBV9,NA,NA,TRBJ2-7,CASSAPRREYEQYF,TGTGCCAGCAGCGCCCCCAGACGGGAATACGAGCAGTACTTC
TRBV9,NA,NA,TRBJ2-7,CASSVSIGSYEQYF,TGTGCCAGCAGCGTAAGTATTGGTTCCTACGAGCAGTACTTC
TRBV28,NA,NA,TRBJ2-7,CASTLQRTIPYEQYF,TGTGCCAGCACCTTACAACGCACCATTCCCTACGAGCAGTACTTC
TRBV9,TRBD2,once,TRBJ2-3,CASSQWGTSATDTQYF,TGTGCCAGCAGCCAGTGGGGGACTAGCGCAACAGATACGCAGTATTTT
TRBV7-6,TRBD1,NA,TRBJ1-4,CASSTGTAGKLFF,TGTGCCAGCAGCACCGGGACAGCCGGGAAACTGTTTTTT
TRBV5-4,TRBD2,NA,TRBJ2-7,CASSLWGREAYEQYF,TGTGCCAGCAGCTTGTGGGGACGGGAGGCGTACGAGCAGTACTTC
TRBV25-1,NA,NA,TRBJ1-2,CASSESGIGYTF,TGTGCCAGCAGTGAATCAGGGATAGGCTACACCTTC
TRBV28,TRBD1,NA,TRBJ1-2,CASNPGQGAGGYTF,TGTGCCAGCAACCCGGGACAGGGGGCGGGTGGCTACACCTTC
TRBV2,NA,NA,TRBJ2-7,CASSDPAQVQYEQYF,TGTGCCAGCAGTGACCCAGCCCAGGTCCAGTACGAGCAGTACTTC
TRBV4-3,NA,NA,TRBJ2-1,CASSQDVVAQYNEQFF,TGCGCCAGCAGCCAAGATGTGGTAGCGCAGTACAATGAGCAGTTCTTC
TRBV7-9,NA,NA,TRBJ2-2,CASSLVGDTGELFF,TGTGCCAGCAGCTTAGTTGGGGACACCGGGGAGCTGTTTTTT